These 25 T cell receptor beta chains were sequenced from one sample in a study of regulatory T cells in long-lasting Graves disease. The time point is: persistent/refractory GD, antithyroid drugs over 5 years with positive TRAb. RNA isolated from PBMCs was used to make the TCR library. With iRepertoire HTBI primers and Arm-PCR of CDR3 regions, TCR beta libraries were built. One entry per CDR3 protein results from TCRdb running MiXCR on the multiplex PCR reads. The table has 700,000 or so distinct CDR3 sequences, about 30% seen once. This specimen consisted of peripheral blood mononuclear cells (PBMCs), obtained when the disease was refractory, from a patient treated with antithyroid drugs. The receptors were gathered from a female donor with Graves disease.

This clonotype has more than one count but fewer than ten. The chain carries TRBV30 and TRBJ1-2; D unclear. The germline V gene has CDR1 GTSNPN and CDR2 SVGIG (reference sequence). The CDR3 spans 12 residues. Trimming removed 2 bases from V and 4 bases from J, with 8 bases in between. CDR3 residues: CAWSPRTYGYTF. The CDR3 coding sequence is TGTGCCTGGAGTCCACGAACCTATGGCTACACCTTC. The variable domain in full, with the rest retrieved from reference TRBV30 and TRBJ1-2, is SQTIHQWPATLVQPVGSPLSLECTVEGTSNPNLYWYRQAAGRGLQLLFYSVGIGQISSEVPQNLSASRPQDRQFILSSKKLLLSDSGFYLCAWSPRTYGYTFGSGTRLTVV.

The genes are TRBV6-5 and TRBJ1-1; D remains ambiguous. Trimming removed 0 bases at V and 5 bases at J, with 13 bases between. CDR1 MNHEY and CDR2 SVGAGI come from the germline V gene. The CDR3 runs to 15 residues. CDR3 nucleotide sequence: TGTGCCAGCAGTTACTCGTCTTGGCAGCCTACTGAAGCTTTCTTT. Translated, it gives CASSYSSWQPTEAFF.

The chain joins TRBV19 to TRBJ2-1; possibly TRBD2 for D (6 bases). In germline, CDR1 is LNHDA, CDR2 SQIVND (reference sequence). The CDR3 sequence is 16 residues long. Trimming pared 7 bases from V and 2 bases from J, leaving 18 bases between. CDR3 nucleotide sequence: TGTGCCAGTACTAGACGAGGTAGCGGTACCTACAATGAGCAGTTCTTC. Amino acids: CASTRRGSGTYNEQFF.

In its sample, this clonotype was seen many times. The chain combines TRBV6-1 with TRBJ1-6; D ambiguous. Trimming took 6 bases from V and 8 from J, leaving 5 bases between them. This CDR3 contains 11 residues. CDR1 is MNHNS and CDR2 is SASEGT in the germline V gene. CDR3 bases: TGTGCCAGCAGGGATGATTCACCCCTCCACTTT. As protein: CASRDDSPLHF.

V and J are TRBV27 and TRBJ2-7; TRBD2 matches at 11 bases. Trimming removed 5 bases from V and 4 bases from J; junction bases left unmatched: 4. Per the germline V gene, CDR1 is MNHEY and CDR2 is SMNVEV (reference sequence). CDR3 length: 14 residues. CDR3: CASSASGRWYEQYF. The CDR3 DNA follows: TGTGCCAGCAGTGCTAGCGGGAGGTGGTACGAGCAGTACTTC.

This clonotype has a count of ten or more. The CDR3 loop is CASSFPRGSGRRETQYF. As DNA, the CDR3 is TGTGCCAGCAGCTTCCCGCGGGGCAGCGGGAGGAGGGAGACCCAGTACTTC. V gene TRBV11-2 combines with J gene TRBJ2-5, with 9 bases fitting TRBD2. The germline V gene has CDR1 SGHAT and CDR2 FQNNGV. J lost 5 bases, V lost 3 bases, and 13 bases had no gene match. The CDR3 runs to 17 residues.

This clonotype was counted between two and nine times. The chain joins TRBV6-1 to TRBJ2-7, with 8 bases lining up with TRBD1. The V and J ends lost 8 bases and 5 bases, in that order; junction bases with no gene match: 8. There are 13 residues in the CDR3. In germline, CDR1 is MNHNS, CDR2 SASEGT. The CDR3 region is CASGWTGKHEQYF. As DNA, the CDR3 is TGTGCCAGCGGATGGACAGGGAAACACGAGCAGTACTTC.

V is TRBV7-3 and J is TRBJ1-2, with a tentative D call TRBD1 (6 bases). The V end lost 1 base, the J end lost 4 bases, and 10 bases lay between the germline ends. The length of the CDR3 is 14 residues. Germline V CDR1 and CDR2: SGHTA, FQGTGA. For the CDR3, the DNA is TGTGCCAGCAGCTTAAACGGGGGGGCCTATGGCTACACCTTC. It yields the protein CASSLNGGAYGYTF. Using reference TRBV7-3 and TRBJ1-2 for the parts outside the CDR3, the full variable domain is GAGVSQTPSNKVTEKGKYVELRCDPISGHTALYWYRQSLGQGPEFLIYFQGTGAADDSGLPNDRFFAVRPEGSVSTLKIQRTERGDSAVYLCASSLNGGAYGYTFGSGTRLTVV.

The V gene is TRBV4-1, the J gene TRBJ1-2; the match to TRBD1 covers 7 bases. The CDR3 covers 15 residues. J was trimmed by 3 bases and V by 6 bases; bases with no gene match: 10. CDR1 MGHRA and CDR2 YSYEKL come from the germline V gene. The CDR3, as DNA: TGCGCCAGCAGTCAAACCCTAGACAGGGACTATGGCTACACCTTC. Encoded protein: CASSQTLDRDYGYTF.

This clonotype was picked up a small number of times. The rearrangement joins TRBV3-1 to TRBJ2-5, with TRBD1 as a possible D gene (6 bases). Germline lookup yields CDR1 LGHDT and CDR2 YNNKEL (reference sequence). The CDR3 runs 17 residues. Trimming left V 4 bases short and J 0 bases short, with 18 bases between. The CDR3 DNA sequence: TGTGCCAGCAGCCGAGGGCGCCCCGGGACATACCAAGAGACCCAGTACTTC. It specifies CASSRGRPGTYQETQYF.

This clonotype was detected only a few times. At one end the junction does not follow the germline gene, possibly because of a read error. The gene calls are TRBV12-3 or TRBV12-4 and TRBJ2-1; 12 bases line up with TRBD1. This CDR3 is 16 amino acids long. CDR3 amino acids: CATSDPGQGAGNEQFF. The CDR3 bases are TGTGCCACCAGTGACCCGGGACAGGGGGCGGGCAATGAGCAGTTCTTC.

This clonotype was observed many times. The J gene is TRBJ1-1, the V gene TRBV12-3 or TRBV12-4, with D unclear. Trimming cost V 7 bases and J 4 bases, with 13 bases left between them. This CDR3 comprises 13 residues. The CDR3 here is CASKETAGTEAFF. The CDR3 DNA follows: TGTGCCAGCAAGGAGACCGCGGGCACTGAAGCTTTCTTT.

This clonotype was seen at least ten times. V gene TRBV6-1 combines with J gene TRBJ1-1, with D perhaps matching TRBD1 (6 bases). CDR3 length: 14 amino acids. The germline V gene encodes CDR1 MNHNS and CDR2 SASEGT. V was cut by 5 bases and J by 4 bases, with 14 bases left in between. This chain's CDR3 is CASSPGAPSTEAFF. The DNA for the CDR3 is TGTGCCAGCAGTCCAGGGGCCCCGAGCACTGAAGCTTTCTTT.

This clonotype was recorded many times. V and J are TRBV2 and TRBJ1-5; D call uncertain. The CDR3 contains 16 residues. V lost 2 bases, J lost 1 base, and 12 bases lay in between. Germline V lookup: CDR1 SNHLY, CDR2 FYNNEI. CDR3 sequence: CASSEYRATSNQPQHF. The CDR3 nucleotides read TGTGCCAGCAGTGAATATCGGGCAACAAGCAATCAGCCCCAGCATTTT.

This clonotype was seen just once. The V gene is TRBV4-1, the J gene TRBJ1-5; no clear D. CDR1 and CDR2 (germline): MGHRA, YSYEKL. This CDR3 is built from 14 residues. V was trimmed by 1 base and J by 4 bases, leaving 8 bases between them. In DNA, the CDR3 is TGCGCCAGCAGCCAAGTACAGTTAAATCAGCCCCAGCATTTT. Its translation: CASSQVQLNQPQHF.

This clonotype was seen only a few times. CDR3 loop: CASSTPRDRGYEQYF. CDR3 coding DNA: TGTGCCAGCAGTACGCCTCGGGACAGGGGCTACGAGCAGTACTTC. The chain has TRBV7-3 and TRBJ2-7, with TRBD1 matching 10 bases. In germline, CDR1 is SGHTA, CDR2 FQGTGA. With 6 bases clipped from V and 3 bases from J, the junction kept 8 bases outside the gene matches. This CDR3 has 15 residues.

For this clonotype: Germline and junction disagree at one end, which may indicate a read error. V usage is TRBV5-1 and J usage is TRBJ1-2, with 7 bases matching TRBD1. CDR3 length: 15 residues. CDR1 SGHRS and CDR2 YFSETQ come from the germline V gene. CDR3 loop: CASSLGGQANYGYTF. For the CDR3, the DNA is TGTGCCAGCAGCTTAGGGGGCCAGGCTAACTATGGCTACACCTTC. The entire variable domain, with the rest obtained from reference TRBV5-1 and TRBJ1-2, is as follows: KAGVTQTPRYLIKTRGQQVTLSCSPISGHRSVSWYQQTPGQGLQFLFEYFSETQRNKGNFPGRFSGRQFSNSRSEMNVSTLELGDSALYLCASSLGGQANYGYTFGSGTRLTVV.

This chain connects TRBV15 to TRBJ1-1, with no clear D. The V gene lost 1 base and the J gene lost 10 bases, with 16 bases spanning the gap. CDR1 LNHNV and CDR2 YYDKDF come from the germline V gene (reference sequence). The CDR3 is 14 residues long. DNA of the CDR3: TGTGCCACCAGCAGAGTAGGGATCAGCTCGGGAGCTTTCTTT. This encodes CATSRVGISSGAFF. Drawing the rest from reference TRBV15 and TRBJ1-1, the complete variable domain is DAMVIQNPRYQVTQFGKPVTLSCSQTLNHNVMYWYQQKSSQAPKLLFHYYDKDFNNEADTPDNFQSRRPNTSFCFLDIRSPGLGDTAMYLCATSRVGISSGAFFGQGTRLTVV.

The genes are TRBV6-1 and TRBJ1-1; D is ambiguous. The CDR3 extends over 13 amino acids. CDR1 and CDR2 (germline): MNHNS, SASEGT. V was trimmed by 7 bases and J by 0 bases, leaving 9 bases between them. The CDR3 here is CASMRQMNTEAFF. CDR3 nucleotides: TGTGCCAGCATGAGGCAGATGAACACTGAAGCTTTCTTT.

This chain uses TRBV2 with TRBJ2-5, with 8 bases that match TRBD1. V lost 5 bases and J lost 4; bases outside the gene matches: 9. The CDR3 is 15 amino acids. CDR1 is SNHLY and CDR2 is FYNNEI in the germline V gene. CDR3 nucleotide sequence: TGTGCCAGCAGTACAGACAGGGGCCCTCGAGAGACCCAGTACTTC. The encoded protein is CASSTDRGPRETQYF.

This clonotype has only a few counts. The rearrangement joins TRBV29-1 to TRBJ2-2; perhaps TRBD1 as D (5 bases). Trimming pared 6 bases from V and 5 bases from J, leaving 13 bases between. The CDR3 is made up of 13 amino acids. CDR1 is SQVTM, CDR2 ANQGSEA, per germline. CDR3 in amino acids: CSVRPRVTGELFF. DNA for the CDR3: TGCAGCGTGAGGCCCAGGGTTACCGGGGAGCTGTTTTTT.

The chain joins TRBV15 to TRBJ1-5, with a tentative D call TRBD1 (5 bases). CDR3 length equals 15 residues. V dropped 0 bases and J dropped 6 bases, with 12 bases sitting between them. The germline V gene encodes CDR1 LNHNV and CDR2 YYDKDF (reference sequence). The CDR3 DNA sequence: TGTGCCACCAGCAGAGAACCTGGGGCGGGTCAGCCCCAGCATTTT. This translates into CATSREPGAGQPQHF. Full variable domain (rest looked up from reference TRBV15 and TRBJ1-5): DAMVIQNPRYQVTQFGKPVTLSCSQTLNHNVMYWYQQKSSQAPKLLFHYYDKDFNNEADTPDNFQSRRPNTSFCFLDIRSPGLGDTAMYLCATSREPGAGQPQHFGDGTRLSIL.

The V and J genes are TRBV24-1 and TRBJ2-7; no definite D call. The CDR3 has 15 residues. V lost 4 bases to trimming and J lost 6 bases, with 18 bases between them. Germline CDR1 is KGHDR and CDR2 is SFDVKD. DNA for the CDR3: TGTGCCACCAGTGACCCGAGACGGATTAGTTTCGAGCAGTACTTC. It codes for CATSDPRRISFEQYF.

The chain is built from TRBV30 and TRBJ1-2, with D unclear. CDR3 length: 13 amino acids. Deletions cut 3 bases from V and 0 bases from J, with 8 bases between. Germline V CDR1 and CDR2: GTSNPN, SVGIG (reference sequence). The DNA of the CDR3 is TGTGCCTGGAGGGACGGAGCTAACTATGGCTACACCTTC. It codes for CAWRDGANYGYTF. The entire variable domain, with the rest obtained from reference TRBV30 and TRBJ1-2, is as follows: SQTIHQWPATLVQPVGSPLSLECTVEGTSNPNLYWYRQAAGRGLQLLFYSVGIGQISSEVPQNLSASRPQDRQFILSSKKLLLSDSGFYLCAWRDGANYGYTFGSGTRLTVV.

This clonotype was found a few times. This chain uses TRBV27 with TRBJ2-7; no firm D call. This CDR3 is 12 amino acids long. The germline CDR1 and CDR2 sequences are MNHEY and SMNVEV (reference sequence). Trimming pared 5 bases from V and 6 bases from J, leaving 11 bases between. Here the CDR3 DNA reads TGTGCCAGCAGTATTATAGCTGGCGAGCAGTACTTC. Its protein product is CASSIIAGEQYF.